This T cell receptor (beta chain) is from a study of blood T cell repertoires in COVID-19. Measured with immunoSEQ multiplex PCR; TCRdb has only the in-frame clones, and not every one. The sample shows roughly 150,000 clones, over 80% of them seen only once. This CDR3 region has 16 residues. The V gene end was trimmed by 5 bases and the J gene end by 9 bases; junction bases not matched to a gene: 10. Germline V lookup: CDR1 LNHDA, CDR2 SQIVND (reference sequence). The receptor comes from a woman older than 75 with active or convalescent COVID-19. The sequenced material came from peripheral blood. This rearrangement joins TRBV19 to TRBJ1-6, with 10 bases aligning to TRBD1. CDR3 nucleotide sequence: TGTGCCAGTAGTGGGGGACAGGGGTATACTGGTTCACCCCTCCACTTT. Translating it yields CASSGGQGYTGSPLHF. Based on the CDR3 plus reference TRBV19 and TRBJ1-6, the full variable domain is DGGITQSPKYLFRKEGQNVTLSCEQNLNHDAMYWYRQDPGQGLRLIYYSQIVNDFQKGDIAEGYSVSREKKESFPLTVTSAQKNPTAFYLCASSGGQGYTGSPLHFGNGTRLTVT.